The 9 T cell receptor beta chains below were found in one sample sequenced in a study of persistence of HIV-infected CD4 T cells. Nonspecific anti-CD3/anti-CD28 bead stimulation represents the broad CD4+ T cell repertoire. Sorting selected CD4+ T cells upregulating both CD40 ligand and CD69. Sequencing used immunoSEQ version 4 in survey mode. Sequencing was performed with immunoSEQ multiplex PCR; in TCRdb, only in-frame clones are kept and a portion is missing. The profile shows approximately 44,000 clones, 89% of them singletons. Their recognized antigens are unknown. The source material was CD4+ T cells sorted from PBMCs after approximately 19-hour stimulation, sampled from a patient who received antiretroviral therapy. The receptors stem from an adult man with HIV who was CMV-seropositive.

The rearrangement links TRBV9 to TRBJ2-3, with no clear D. V dropped 0 bases and J dropped 2 bases, with 13 bases sitting between them. Germline V CDR1 and CDR2: SGDLS, YYNGEE. This CDR3 is built from 16 residues. CDR3 nucleotide sequence: TGTGCCAGCAGCGTAGCTAGGCAGGCTTCCACAGATACGCAGTATTTT. Translated, it gives CASSVARQASTDTQYF.

This chain links TRBV28 with TRBJ2-7; 10 nucleotides line up with TRBD1. The CDR3 extends over 14 amino acids. V lost 3 bases to trimming and J lost 2 bases; unmatched junction nucleotides: 1. Per the germline V gene, CDR1 is MDHEN and CDR2 is SYDVKM. The CDR3 reads CASSLGTGAYEQYF. The CDR3 bases are TGTGCCAGCAGTTTGGGGACAGGGGCCTACGAGCAGTACTTC.

The chain recombines TRBV28 with TRBJ2-1, with TRBD1 identical over 8 bases. Trimming cost V 3 bases and J 7 bases; bases outside gene matches: 8. This CDR3 has 15 amino acids. Per germline, CDR1 MDHEN and CDR2 SYDVKM. DNA for the CDR3: TGTGCCAGCAGTTTTCGGGGACAGGCCTTAAATGAGCAGTTCTTC. As protein: CASSFRGQALNEQFF.

With regard to this clone: An end of the junction differs from the germline gene, which may be a read error. This chain links TRBV4-2 with TRBJ1-2; D unresolved. CDR3 size: 15 residues. CDR1 LGHNA and CDR2 YNFKEQ come from the germline V gene. The chain's CDR3 is CASSQEALAMGGYTF. The CDR3 DNA reads TGTGCCAGCAGTCAAGAGGCCCTAGCTATGGGGGGCTACACCTTC.

The rearrangement joins TRBV10-1 to TRBJ1-1, with 7 bases fitting TRBD1. Trimming removed 0 bases from V and 9 bases from J; junction bases left unmatched: 4. Germline V gives CDR1 WNHNN, CDR2 SYGVQD (reference sequence). The CDR3 is made up of 13 amino acids. CDR3 loop: CASSESKGAKAFF. The CDR3 bases are TGCGCCAGCAGTGAGTCGAAGGGGGCTAAAGCTTTCTTT.

The sample holds a few counts of this clone. CDR3 DNA: TGTGCCAGTAGTATGATAGGTCAGCCCCAGCATTTT. Translation gives CASSMIGQPQHF. J is TRBJ1-5 and V is TRBV19; D is undetermined. The length of the CDR3 is 12 residues. Germline CDR1 is LNHDA and CDR2 is SQIVND (reference sequence). V lost 3 bases to trimming and J lost 6 bases, with 6 bases between them.

The chain combines TRBV5-1 with TRBJ2-3, with 12 bases that match TRBD2. The CDR3 totals 20 residues. Germline CDR1 and CDR2: SGHRS and YFSETQ. The V and J ends lost 4 bases and 0 bases, in that order; junction bases with no gene match: 15. CDR3 loop: CASSLTTSGGPTTSTDTQYF. The CDR3 DNA reads as TGCGCCAGCAGCCTCACGACTAGCGGGGGCCCTACTACTAGCACAGATACGCAGTATTTT.

The chain links TRBV19 to TRBJ2-6; TRBD1 agrees at 7 bases. The V gene's germline CDR1 is LNHDA and CDR2 SQIVND (reference sequence). Trimming took 7 bases from V and 0 from J; bases not matched to a gene: 6. CDR3 size: 16 residues. CDR3 in amino acids: CASTPGQSSGANVLTF. CDR3 nucleotides: TGTGCCAGTACCCCGGGACAGAGCTCTGGGGCCAACGTCCTGACTTTC.

The rearrangement links TRBV20-1 to TRBJ2-1; 7 nucleotides agree with TRBD2. V gave up 3 bases and J gave up 4 bases; unmatched junction bases: 12. Germline V lookup: CDR1 DFQATT, CDR2 SNEGSKA (reference sequence). The CDR3 contains 16 residues. The CDR3 nucleotides read TGCAGTGCTAGTAGGCGGGCTAGCGGTACATACAATGAGCAGTTCTTC. Amino acids: CSASRRASGTYNEQFF.